This T cell receptor (beta chain) derives from a study of T cell clonality in common variable immunodeficiency. Whole-study results and caveats: CVID patient heterogeneity limited repertoire-clinical complication correlations.

Generated by immunoSEQ multiplex PCR, the TCRdb table keeps only in-frame clones and is missing some. Observed in the sample are roughly 40,000 clones, none of them singletons. This clone was detected a few times. The antigen remains undetermined. A much larger clone sits a single nucleotide away, making a read error possible. The read terminates 3 residues before the CDR3 end, so the remaining end is supplied by the germline J gene. This CDR3 region has 14 residues. Germline CDR1 is SQVTM and CDR2 is ANQGSEA. Patients and controls were mostly of Caucasian heritage. The TCR comes from a person between 18 and 75 years old in good health. Source material: peripheral blood mononuclear cells. This chain connects TRBV29-1 to TRBJ2-5; D is perhaps TRBD2 (5 bases). The DNA read from the CDR3 is TGCAGCGTTGAGCCCCCCGACTACACAGATACC. Amino acid sequence: CSVEPPDYTDT. The entire CDR3 protein reads CSVEPPDYTDTQYF.